Each of the 3 T cell receptor beta chains below was sequenced from the same sample in a study of OX40 agonist ivuxolimab in advanced cancers. Profiling relied on immunoSEQ multiplex PCR, and the TCRdb table lists in-frame clones only, not all of them. The data hold under 80,000 clones, with around 85% observed a single time. This sample comprised CD4+ or CD8+ T cells sorted from blood, obtained in a trial of the OX40 agonist ivuxolimab. These receptors were collected from an adult with an advanced solid tumor such as melanoma, head and neck, liver or kidney cancer.

V gene TRBV4-2 combines with J gene TRBJ2-1, with D possibly TRBD1 on 6 matching bases. The V gene's germline CDR1 is LGHNA and CDR2 YNFKEQ. The CDR3 has 14 residues. V was clipped by 4 bases and J by 10 bases, with 17 bases between them. The CDR3 coding sequence is TGTGCCAGCAGCCCGAGACAGGCTCTAGAAGAGCAGTTCTTC. This codes for CASSPRQALEEQFF.

The gene calls are TRBV19 and TRBJ2-7; TRBD1 matches 8 bases. CDR3 length: 14 residues. Germline V gives CDR1 LNHDA, CDR2 SQIVND (reference sequence). V lost 5 bases, J lost 2 bases, and 5 bases stayed unmatched. The CDR3 here is CASSSWTGTYEQYF. CDR3 sequence (DNA): TGTGCCAGTAGTTCCTGGACAGGGACCTACGAGCAGTACTTC.

V is TRBV19 and J is TRBJ1-1; TRBD1 matches 7 bases. This CDR3 comprises 14 residues. V shed 6 bases, J shed 4 bases, and the junction held 8 bases outside the gene matches. Germline V CDR1 and CDR2: LNHDA, SQIVND (reference sequence). CDR3 amino acids: CASRSQGYGTEAFF. CDR3 DNA: TGTGCCAGTAGATCACAGGGGTACGGCACTGAAGCTTTCTTT.